The source of this TCR beta chain is a study of blood T cell repertoires in COVID-19. Study-wide context: Acute-phase and convalescent COVID-19 samples originated in the United States, Italy and Spain.

Using immunoSEQ multiplex PCR, the repertoire was profiled, and TCRdb retains in-frame clones only, with some absent. The table lists under 350,000 clones, roughly 90% of them singletons. CDR1 is SGHKS, CDR2 YYEKEE, per germline (reference sequence). CDR3 size: 16 residues. Trimming took 4 bases from V and 2 from J; bases not matched to a gene: 7. Sequencing was done on a sample of PBMCs or T cells enriched from blood (not recorded which). The V call is TRBV5-5, the J call TRBJ1-5; 9 nucleotides line up with TRBD1. The receptor's source is a woman aged 55-69 years who had recovered from COVID-19. Here the CDR3 DNA reads TGTGCCAGCAGCACCTTACAGGGGGCTGGCAATCAGCCCCAGCATTTT. It encodes CASSTLQGAGNQPQHF.